The clone carrying this TCR beta chain was recorded at least ten times. Its antigen is as yet unknown. This CDR3 is 20 amino acids long. After removal of 7 bases from V and 5 bases from J, the junction contained 18 bases not matched to a gene. Germline V CDR1 and CDR2: SGHTA, FQGNSA. 5'RACE employing 10-nucleotide random UMIs yielded the cDNA. TCRdb re-called the 5' RACE reads through MiXCR, storing one row per CDR3 protein. The sample gives 95,000 to 150,000 distinct CDR3 sequences, roughly 3.2% of which show up once; 1.3% is in the top ten. This entry is derived from a study of neurological immune-mediated disorders. Study results and caveats: Sharing of CDR3 amino acid sequences among expanded clones across subjects was absent, suggesting private repertoires in all groups. Phylogenetic grouping assigned the repertoires of 18 of 34 multiple sclerosis patients to a single related-CDR3 cluster, which may represent a signature.

The sample was PBMCs. This sequence originates from a woman aged 25-40 years with multiple sclerosis. The chain uses TRBV7-2 and TRBJ2-1; 15 bases align to TRBD2. The CDR3 DNA is TGTGCCAGCACCCGCTGGGGACTAGCGGGGGGCCCCACGGATAACAATGAGCAGTTCTTC. Encoded protein: CASTRWGLAGGPTDNNEQFF.